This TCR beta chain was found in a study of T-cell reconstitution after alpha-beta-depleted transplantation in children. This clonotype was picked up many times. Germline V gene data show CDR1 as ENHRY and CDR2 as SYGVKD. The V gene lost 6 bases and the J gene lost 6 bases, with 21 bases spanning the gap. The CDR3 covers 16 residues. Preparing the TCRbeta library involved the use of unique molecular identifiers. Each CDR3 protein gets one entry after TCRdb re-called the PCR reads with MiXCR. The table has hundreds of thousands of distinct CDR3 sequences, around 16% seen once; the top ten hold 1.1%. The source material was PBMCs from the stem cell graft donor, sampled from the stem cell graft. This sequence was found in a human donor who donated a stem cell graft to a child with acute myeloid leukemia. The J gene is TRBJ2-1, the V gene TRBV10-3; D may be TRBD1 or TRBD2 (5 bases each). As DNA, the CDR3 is TGTGCCATCAGCGGATATTGGGCCAGAGGGGCCAATGAGCAGTTCTTC. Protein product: CAISGYWARGANEQFF.